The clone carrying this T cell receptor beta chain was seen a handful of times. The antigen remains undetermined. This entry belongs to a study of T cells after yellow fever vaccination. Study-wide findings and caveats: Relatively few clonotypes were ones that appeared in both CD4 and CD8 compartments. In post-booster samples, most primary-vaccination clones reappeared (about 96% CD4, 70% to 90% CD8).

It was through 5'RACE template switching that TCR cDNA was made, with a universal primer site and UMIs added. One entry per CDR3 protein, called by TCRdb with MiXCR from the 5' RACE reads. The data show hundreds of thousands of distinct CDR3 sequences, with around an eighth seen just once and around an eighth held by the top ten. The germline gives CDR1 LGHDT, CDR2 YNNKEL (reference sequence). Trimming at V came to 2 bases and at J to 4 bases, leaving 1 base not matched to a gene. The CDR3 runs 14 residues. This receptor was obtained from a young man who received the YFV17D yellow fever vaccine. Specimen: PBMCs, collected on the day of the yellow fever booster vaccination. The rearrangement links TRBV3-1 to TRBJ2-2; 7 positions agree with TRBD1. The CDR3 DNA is TGTGCCAGCAGCCAAAACAGGGGCACCGGGGAGCTGTTTTTT. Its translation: CASSQNRGTGELFF.